The 7 T cell receptor beta chains presented below share a single source sample, sequenced in a study of T-cell memory formation after mild COVID-19. TCRdb processed the 5' RACE reads anew with MiXCR; each CDR3 protein has one entry. The sample has 450,000 to 700,000 distinct CDR3 sequences, about 20% seen once. Sequencing was done on a sample of PBMCs or a T cell subset sorted from them (not recorded which). These receptors all come from an adult woman who had mild COVID-19 (a few samples of this study predate the infection). Cell type and time point are not known.

V is TRBV10-3 and J is TRBJ2-6; perhaps D is TRBD1 or TRBD2 (6 bases each). The CDR3 loop spans 19 amino acids. V was cut by 4 bases and J by 4 bases, with 23 bases left in between. The germline CDR1 and CDR2 sequences are ENHRY and SYGVKD. CDR3: CAISVDPRPRGTGANVLTF. The CDR3 DNA reads as TGTGCCATCAGTGTCGACCCTCGCCCCCGCGGGACAGGGGCCAACGTCCTGACTTTC.

This clonotype came up a few times. The CDR3 region is CASSPGSQGYGKAFF. CDR3 nucleotides: TGTGCCAGCTCACCAGGGTCACAGGGGTATGGAAAAGCTTTCTTT. The rearrangement joins TRBV18 to TRBJ1-1; 7 bases are a match to TRBD1. In germline, CDR1 is KGHSH, CDR2 LQKENI. Germline trimming cut 2 bases from V and 9 bases from J; bases unmatched to any gene: 12. This CDR3 is built from 15 residues.

V and J are TRBV6-6 and TRBJ2-7; 7 bases are shared with TRBD1. CDR3 length: 14 amino acids. Trimming cost V 2 bases and J 5 bases; bases outside gene matches: 6. The germline V gene encodes CDR1 MNHNY and CDR2 SVGAGI (reference sequence). CDR3 DNA: TGTGCCAGCAGTTACACCGGACAGGCCCACGAGCAGTACTTC. Residues: CASSYTGQAHEQYF.

DNA for the CDR3: TGCAGCGCCGGAGGGAGACTAGCGGGGGGGCTTGAGACCCAGTACTTC. Amino acids: CSAGGRLAGGLETQYF. J is TRBJ2-5 and V is TRBV29-1; 14 bases align to TRBD2. After removal of 7 bases from V and 5 bases from J, the junction contained 12 bases not matched to a gene. The CDR3 covers 16 residues. The germline V gene has CDR1 SQVTM and CDR2 ANQGSEA.

This clonotype showed up just a few times. The chain links TRBV24-1 to TRBJ2-3; 14 nucleotides match TRBD2. The length of the CDR3 is 17 residues. V gave up 4 bases and J gave up 3 bases; unmatched junction bases: 5. Germline V gene sequence: CDR1 KGHDR, CDR2 SFDVKD. DNA for the CDR3: TGTGCCACCAGTGACACTCGACTAGCGGGAGGGACAGATACGCAGTATTTT. Protein product: CATSDTRLAGGTDTQYF.

This clonotype has only a few counts. The rearrangement joins TRBV7-3 to TRBJ2-1, with 9 bases lining up with TRBD2. The V gene's germline CDR1 is SGHTA and CDR2 FQGTGA. The V and J ends lost 3 bases and 0 bases, in that order; junction bases with no gene match: 9. The CDR3 contains 18 residues. The CDR3 sequence: CASSFLSSGGGSYNEQFF. The CDR3 bases are TGTGCCAGCAGCTTTTTGAGTAGCGGGGGAGGCTCCTACAATGAGCAGTTCTTC.

The chain combines TRBV11-2 with TRBJ2-5; TRBD1 matches 7 bases. In germline, CDR1 is SGHAT, CDR2 FQNNGV. V dropped 2 bases and J dropped 5; count of bases not matched to a gene: 8. The CDR3 totals 15 residues. The CDR3 spells CASSLLQGLVETQYF. CDR3 DNA: TGTGCCAGCAGCTTACTACAGGGGTTGGTGGAGACCCAGTACTTC.